The TCR beta chain under discussion was sequenced for a study of shared clonotypes between healthy human individuals. Study as a whole: Donors consisted of two women and a few men between 18 and 49.

Every subset had its genomic DNA shared out evenly among several immunoSEQ plates. Spread over ten immunoSEQ deep assay plates, unsorted PBMC DNA underwent sequencing. In the original analysis: Filtering differed for immunoSEQ, which gave only junction sequences without quality scores. The protocol was immunoSEQ multiplex PCR, while the TCRdb copy is restricted to in-frame clones and leaves out a portion. V and J calls and clone size are given by that table; D and trimming were obtained from the DNA. The sample has hundreds of thousands of clones, roughly four fifths seen once; the top ten hold approximately 12%. Germline V gene lookup returns CDR1 GTSNPN and CDR2 SVGIG (reference sequence). CDR3 length: 11 amino acids. J was trimmed by 12 bases and V by 5 bases; bases with no gene match: 5.

The V call is TRBV30, the J call TRBJ2-7; 12 bases map to TRBD2. This sequence was found in a woman in her thirties or forties in good health. Some clones in this sample may be carry-over from other donors' samples. Sequencing was carried out using PBMCs. In DNA form, the CDR3 reads TGTGCCTGGGAGACTAGCGGGAGAATGTACTTC. The encoded protein is CAWETSGRMYF.